Reported below is one T cell receptor beta chain. This clonotype was seen ten or more times. Its cognate antigen has yet to be identified. Nothing much larger sits one base from this clone, and base qualities are not available. This record belongs to a study of naive and memory T cell subsets (TCRdb year 2017). Study-level background: An open-source, UMI-based TCR alpha and beta sequencing pipeline was applied to sorted naive and memory peripheral blood T cell subsets. RNA was DNase-treated and reverse transcribed with TCR constant-region primers, mostly using SuperScript III. Complete agreement was observed between the functional CMV T cell responses and the IgG serology results.

The CDR3 has 20 amino acids, counting the end cysteine and phenylalanine. This entry keeps only the CDR3 DNA: 60 bases, framed from base 1. V was cut back by 1 base and J by 0 bases, leaving a gap of 24 bases between them. CDR1 and CDR2 are drawn from the germline V gene: MDHEN, SYDVKM. TCR alpha and beta chain libraries were amplified separately from the second PCR step onward. Donor CMV status was determined by IFNgamma production from CD4+ T cells after overnight stimulation of fresh PBMCs with CMV viral lysate. CD4 T cells were positively selected with Miltenyi beads, followed by positive selection of CD8 T cells from the CD4-negative fraction. Cells stained for CD3, CD4, CD8, CD45RA, CD27 and a live/dead dye were sorted on a BD Aria II into four subsets by CD45RA and CD27. A few healthy volunteers provided blood, and each donor's sample was split into CD4 and CD8 T cells and then further divided into four differentiation subsets. About 110 ml of peripheral blood was drawn per donor, and PBMC were isolated by Ficoll-Paque PLUS density-gradient centrifugation. The sorted cells were lysed in RLT buffer, after which RNA was extracted using a Qiagen RNeasy kit and kept at -80 degrees C.

Results the study describes overall, beyond this receptor: A few larger clonotypes were present in naive repertoires, particularly the CD8 repertoires, and these clonotypes were possibly memory cells re-expressing CD45RA. A clonotype was defined as a single alpha or beta chain sequence rather than as a paired alpha/beta receptor. After error correction, only a single occurrence was seen for over 90% of naive TCR sequences, so much steeper abundance distributions were produced than in memory subsets. RNA-based TCR counts may be affected by expression changes linked to T cell activation and differentiation. In both CD4 and CD8 cells, going from naive through CM, EM and EMRA, the Gini index went up while Shannon and inverse Simpson diversity went down. TCR abundance followed a power law with an exponent that was different for naive and memory subsets but consistent across the three individuals. The repertoire findings for the naive and memory subsets could not be validated against a ground truth, as none was available.

The receptor library was made with UMI-ligation and nested PCR. The beta constant-region primer consisted of an equimolar mixture of two oligonucleotides that together covered TRBC1 and TRBC2. The ligated cDNA went through four rounds of PCR with nested alpha and beta constant-region primers together with the SP2 primer. A single-stranded oligonucleotide carrying the SP2 primer and a 12-nucleotide UMI was ligated to the 3' end of the cDNA by T4 RNA ligase 1. The ligation reaction was kept at 16 degrees C for about 20-24 hours. PCR2 was typically performed as a SYBR Green qPCR and was stopped at a predetermined threshold so that over-amplification was prevented. Agencourt AMPure XP magnetic beads were used for all purifications after the first. Libraries were quantified by Qubit and checked on a TapeStation, with a main peak expected near 650 bp. Pooled libraries were sequenced on an Illumina MiSeq with v2 2x251 paired-end kits, typically giving roughly 0.9-2.2 million reads per sample. Each sample library was pooled at 4 nM, and about 5-7.5% PhiX was included to improve cluster recognition. For the original study's pipeline: Decombinator assigned V and J genes to Demultiplexor-processed FASTQ reads by tag matching, allowing a single base-pair mismatch. Collapsinator relied on UMIs to fix sequencing errors as well as frequency errors caused by PCR heterogeneity. CDR3Translator translated TCRs and extracted CDR3s from the conserved cysteine to the FGXG phenylalanine, flagging non-productive sequences. Gini, Shannon entropy and inverse Simpson indices were calculated on repertoires subsampled to equal numbers of UMI-defined TCRs. Within the linear range, a power law was fitted to clonotype abundance distributions using maximum likelihood. Similar UMI counts, unique TCR numbers and clonal distributions were obtained with the pipeline and with MIGEC on one naive CD8 sample. In one analysis, naive TCRs that were also found in any memory subset of the same donor were excluded from the naive repertoire. A set of several thousand CMV-associated CDR3 sequences, compiled from VDJdb and a published dataset, was used to search the repertoires. TCRdb ran its own pipeline on the public reads, namely fastp trimming at Q25 and MiXCR clone calling, and kept in-frame beta chains. All rows with the same CDR3 protein become a single entry with the most common DNA and genes. These V and J calls originate from TCRdb's pipeline instead of the authors' own analysis. For this sample there are approximately 150,000 distinct CDR3 sequences; approximately 21% appear just once. The ten largest clones represent 0.6% to 0.7% of the sample.

The TCR originated in a human donor in good health. Sequenced sample: naive CD8+ T cells from blood. The sample's cell subset or site label, in plain terms: naive T cells, CD45RA high CD27+. This chain is built from TRBV28 and TRBJ1-2, with a tentative D gene TRBD1 over 6 matching bases. The CDR3 region reads CASSLFGSRPGQSSNYGYTF. The DNA is as follows: TGTGCCAGCAGTTTATTCGGCTCGAGACCCGGACAGAGCTCTAACTATGGCTACACCTTC.